This TCR beta chain is drawn from a study of blood T cell repertoires in COVID-19. Study as a whole: T cells, B-cell-depleted T cells, or PBMCs provided the cDNA or gDNA that served as material.

CDR1 is SEHNR, CDR2 FQNEAQ, per germline (reference sequence). V was clipped by 6 bases and J by 4 bases; unmatched bases: 7. This CDR3 is 14 amino acids long. Method: immunoSEQ multiplex PCR; TCRdb's copy keeps in-frame clones and lacks some. There are roughly 240,000 clones in the sample; over 80% occur only once, and around 2.6% lies in the top ten. The material sequenced was PBMCs or T cells enriched from blood (not recorded which). The V call is TRBV7-9, the J call TRBJ2-3; 7 bases are shared with TRBD2. The clonotype originates from a woman aged 25 to 45 with acute COVID-19. The DNA of the CDR3 is TGTGCCAGCAGAGGGACTATCGGTGCAGATACGCAGTATTTT. The encoded protein is CASRGTIGADTQYF.